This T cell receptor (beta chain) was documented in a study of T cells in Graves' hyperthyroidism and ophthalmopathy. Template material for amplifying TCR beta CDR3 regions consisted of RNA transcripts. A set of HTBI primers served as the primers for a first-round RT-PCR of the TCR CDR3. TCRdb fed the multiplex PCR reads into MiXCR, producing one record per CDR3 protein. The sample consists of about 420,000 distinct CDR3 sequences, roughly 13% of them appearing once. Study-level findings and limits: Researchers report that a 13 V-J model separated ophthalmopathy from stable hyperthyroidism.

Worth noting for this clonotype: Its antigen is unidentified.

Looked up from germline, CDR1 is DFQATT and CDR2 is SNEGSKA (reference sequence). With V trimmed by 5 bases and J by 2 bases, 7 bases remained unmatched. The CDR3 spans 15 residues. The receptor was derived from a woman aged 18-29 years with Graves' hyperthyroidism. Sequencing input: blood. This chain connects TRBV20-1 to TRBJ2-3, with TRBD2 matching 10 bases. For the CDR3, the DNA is TGCAGTGCTCGACCACTAGCGGGGTACACAGATACGCAGTATTTT. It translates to CSARPLAGYTDTQYF.